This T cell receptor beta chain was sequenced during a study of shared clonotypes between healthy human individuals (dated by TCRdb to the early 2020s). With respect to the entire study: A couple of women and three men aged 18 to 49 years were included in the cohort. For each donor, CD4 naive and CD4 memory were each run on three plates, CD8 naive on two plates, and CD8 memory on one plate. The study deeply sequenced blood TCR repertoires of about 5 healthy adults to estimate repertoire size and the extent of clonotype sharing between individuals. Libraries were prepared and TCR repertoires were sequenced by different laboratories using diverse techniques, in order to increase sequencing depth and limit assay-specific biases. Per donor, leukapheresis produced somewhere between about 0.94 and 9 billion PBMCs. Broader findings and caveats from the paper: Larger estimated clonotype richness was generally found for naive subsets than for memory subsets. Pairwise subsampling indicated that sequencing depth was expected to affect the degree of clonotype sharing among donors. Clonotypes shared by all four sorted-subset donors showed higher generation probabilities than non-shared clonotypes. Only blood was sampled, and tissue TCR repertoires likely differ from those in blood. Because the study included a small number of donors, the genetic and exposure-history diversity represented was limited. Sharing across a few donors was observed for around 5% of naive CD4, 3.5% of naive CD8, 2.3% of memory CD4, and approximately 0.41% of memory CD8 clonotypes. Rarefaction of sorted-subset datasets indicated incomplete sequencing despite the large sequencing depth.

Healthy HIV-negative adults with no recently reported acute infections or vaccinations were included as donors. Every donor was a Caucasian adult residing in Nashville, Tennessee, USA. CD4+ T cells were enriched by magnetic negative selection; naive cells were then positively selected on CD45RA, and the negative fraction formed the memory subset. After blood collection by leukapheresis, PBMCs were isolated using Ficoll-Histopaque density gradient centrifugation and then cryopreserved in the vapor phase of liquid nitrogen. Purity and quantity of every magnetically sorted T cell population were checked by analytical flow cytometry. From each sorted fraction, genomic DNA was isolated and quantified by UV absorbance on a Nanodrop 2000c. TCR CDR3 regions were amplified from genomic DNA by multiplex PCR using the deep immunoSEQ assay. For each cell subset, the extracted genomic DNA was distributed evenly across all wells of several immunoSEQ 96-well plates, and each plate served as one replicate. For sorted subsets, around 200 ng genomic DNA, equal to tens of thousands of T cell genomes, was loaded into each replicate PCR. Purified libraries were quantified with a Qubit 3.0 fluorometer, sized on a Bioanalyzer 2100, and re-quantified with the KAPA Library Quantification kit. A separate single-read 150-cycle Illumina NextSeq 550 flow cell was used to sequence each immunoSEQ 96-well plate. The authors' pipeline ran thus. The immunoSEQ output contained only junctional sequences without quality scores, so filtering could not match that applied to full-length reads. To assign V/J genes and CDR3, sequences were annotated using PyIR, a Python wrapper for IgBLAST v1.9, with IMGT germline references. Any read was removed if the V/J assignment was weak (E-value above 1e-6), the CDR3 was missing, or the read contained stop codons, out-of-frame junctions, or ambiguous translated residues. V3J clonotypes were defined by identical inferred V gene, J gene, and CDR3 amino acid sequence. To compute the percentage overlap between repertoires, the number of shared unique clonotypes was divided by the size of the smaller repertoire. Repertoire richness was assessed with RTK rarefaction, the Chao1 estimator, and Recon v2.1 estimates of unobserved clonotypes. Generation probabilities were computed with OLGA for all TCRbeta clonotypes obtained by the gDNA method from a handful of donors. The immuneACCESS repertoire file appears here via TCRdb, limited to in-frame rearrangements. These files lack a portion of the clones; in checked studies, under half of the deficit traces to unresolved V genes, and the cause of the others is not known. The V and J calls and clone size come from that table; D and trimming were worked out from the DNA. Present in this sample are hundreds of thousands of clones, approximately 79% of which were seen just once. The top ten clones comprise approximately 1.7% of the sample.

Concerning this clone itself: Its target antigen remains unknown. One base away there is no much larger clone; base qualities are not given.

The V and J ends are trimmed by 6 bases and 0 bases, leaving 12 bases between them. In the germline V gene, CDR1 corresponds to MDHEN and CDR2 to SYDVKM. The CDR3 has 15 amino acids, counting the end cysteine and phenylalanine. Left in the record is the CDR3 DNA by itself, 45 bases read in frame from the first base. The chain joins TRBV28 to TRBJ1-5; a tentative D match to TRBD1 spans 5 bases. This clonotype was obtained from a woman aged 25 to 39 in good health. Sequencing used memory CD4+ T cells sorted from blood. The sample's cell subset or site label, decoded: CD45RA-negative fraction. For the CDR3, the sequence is CASRKGLNSNQPQHF. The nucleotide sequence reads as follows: TGTGCCAGCAGGAAGGGACTGAATAGCAATCAGCCCCAGCATTTT.